This entry describes one T cell receptor (beta chain). This specimen comes from a study of blood T cell repertoires in COVID-19. The repertoire was sequenced with immunoSEQ multiplex PCR; TCRdb's copy has only in-frame clones and lacks some. The data show 150,000 or so clones, with roughly 80% seen just once and 3% to 3.5% held by the top ten. The CDR3 is 14 residues long. CDR1 is MDHEN, CDR2 SYDVKM, per germline. Trimming removed 0 bases from V and 2 bases from J, with 4 bases in between. This chain connects TRBV28 to TRBJ1-4; D is undetermined. The sample comprised peripheral blood. The receptor was derived from an elderly woman with acute or convalescent COVID-19. In nucleotides, the CDR3 is TGTGCCAGCAGTTTATGGCAGACTAATGAAAAACTGTTTTTT. Protein product: CASSLWQTNEKLFF.